This T cell receptor (beta chain) was sequenced in a study of T cells in narcolepsy. Sequencing used immunoSEQ multiplex PCR; TCRdb keeps in-frame clones, though not all of them. The sample yields over 25,000 clones, around 81% seen once. Findings of the study overall: Healthy controls reportedly lacked the autoreactive clonotypes serially found in patients' blood. Some memory CD4+ repertoires had no autoreactive clone sequences. Autoreactive HCRT-specific and TRIB2-specific clonotypes were marked in same-patient CSF-versus-blood CD4+ comparisons.

The sample holds a few counts of this clone. Its cognate antigen is unknown. V gave up 3 bases and J gave up 5 bases; unmatched junction bases: 1. Germline V gene lookup returns CDR1 ENHRY and CDR2 SYGVKD. The CDR3 totals 13 residues. The receptor was derived from a human donor with narcolepsy. The chain has TRBV10-3 and TRBJ2-1; 7 bases line up with TRBD2. The sample taken for sequencing was CD45RA- memory CD4+ T cells from PBMCs. The CDR3 here is CAISDGLDNEQFF. CDR3 nucleotide sequence: TGTGCCATCAGTGACGGACTAGACAATGAGCAGTTCTTC.